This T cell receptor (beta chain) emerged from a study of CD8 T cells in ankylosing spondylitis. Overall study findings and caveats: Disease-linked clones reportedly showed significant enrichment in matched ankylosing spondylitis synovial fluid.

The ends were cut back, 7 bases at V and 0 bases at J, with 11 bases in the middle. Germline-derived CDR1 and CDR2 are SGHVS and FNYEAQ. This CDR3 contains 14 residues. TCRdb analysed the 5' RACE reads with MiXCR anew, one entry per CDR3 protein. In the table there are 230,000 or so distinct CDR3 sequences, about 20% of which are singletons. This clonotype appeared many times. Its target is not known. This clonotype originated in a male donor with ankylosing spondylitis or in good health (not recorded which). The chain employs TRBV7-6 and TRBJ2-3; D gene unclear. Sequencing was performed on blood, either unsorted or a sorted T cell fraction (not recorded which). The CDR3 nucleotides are TGTGCCAGCACATTCGATCCCAGCACAGATACGCAGTATTTT. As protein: CASTFDPSTDTQYF.